Listed below are T cell receptor beta chains from one sample, sequenced in a study of memory CD4+ T cells and cytomegalovirus serostatus. Method: immunoSEQ multiplex PCR; TCRdb's copy keeps in-frame clones and lacks some. The sample lists tens of thousands of clones, roughly three quarters occurring once. The sample comprised memory CD4+ T cells from blood. These TCRs come from an adult in good health and CMV-seronegative. CDR3s include the opening cysteine and the closing phenylalanine or tryptophan. Fields, in order: V gene, clone size, D gene, J gene, CDR3 DNA, CDR3 protein. D genes are given only for firm matches. Clone size is given for some rows only: seen once, a few or many times, or a class if the clone is expanded.

TRBV27	.	.	TRBJ2-7	TGTGCCAGCAGTCCTCAAGGGATCACCTACGAGCAGTACTTC	CASSPQGITYEQYF
TRBV7-2	.	.	TRBJ2-5	TGTGCCAGCAGCTTAGTCGGCTCAGCCCAAGAGACCCAGTACTTC	CASSLVGSAQETQYF
TRBV6-6	.	.	TRBJ2-3	TGTGCCAGCAGTTACTACGATAAGACTAGCACAGATACGCAGTATTTT	CASSYYDKTSTDTQYF
TRBV5-1	.	.	TRBJ1-1	TGCGCCAGCAGCTTGGATGGGGGCACTGAAGCTTTCTTT	CASSLDGGTEAFF
TRBV19	.	.	TRBJ1-5	TGTGCCAGTAGTATTGGTGTGGGGAATAGCAATCAGCCCCAGCATTTT	CASSIGVGNSNQPQHF
TRBV30	.	.	TRBJ1-5	TGTGCCTGGAGTGTTGAGGGTCAGATCAATCAGCCCCAGCATTTT	CAWSVEGQINQPQHF
TRBV28	.	.	TRBJ1-5	TGTGCCAGCAGTTTTTGGCGTGGGGATGGCAATCAGCCCCAGCATTTT	CASSFWRGDGNQPQHF
TRBV9	few	.	TRBJ2-3	TGTGCCAGCAGCCCCCAAGTTTCAGATACGCAGTATTTT	CASSPQVSDTQYF
TRBV2	.	.	TRBJ1-5	TGTGCCACCTCGGAAGGGGATCAGCCCCAGCATTTT	CATSEGDQPQHF
TRBV19	.	.	TRBJ1-1	TGTGCCAGTAGTAAGCGGGCGGGGGGCGCCAACACTGAAGCTTTCTTT	CASSKRAGGANTEAFF
TRBV25-1	.	TRBD1	TRBJ1-1	TGTGCCAGCAGTGTACAGGGGTTGTCTGAAGCTTTCTTT	CASSVQGLSEAFF
TRBV18	.	.	TRBJ1-4	TGTGCCAGCTCACCAGGTCGCCTTGAGAATGAAAAACTGTTTTTT	CASSPGRLENEKLFF
TRBV6-1	few	TRBD2	TRBJ2-5	TGTGCCAGCAGTCGAGCGGGGGAGGGGACCCAGTACTTC	CASSRAGEGTQYF
TRBV6-1	.	.	TRBJ1-5	TGTGCCAGCAGTGAGGTCCAGCCCCAGCATTTT	CASSEVQPQHF
TRBV5-1	.	TRBD1	TRBJ1-4	TGCGCCAGCAGCCCCGGACAGGGGGTCCGGGAAAAACTGTTTTTT	CASSPGQGVREKLFF
TRBV2	.	.	TRBJ1-2	TGTGCCAGCGTAGGAGGCCGGGGAGAGAACTATGGCTACACCTTC	CASVGGRGENYGYTF
TRBV18	.	.	TRBJ1-1	TGTGCCAGCTCACCCGCCCACGGGTGGTGGGGCAACACTGAAGCTTTCTTT	CASSPAHGWWGNTEAFF
TRBV7-8	.	.	TRBJ1-1	TGTGCCAGCAGCTCCCTCAGGGGGAACACTGAAGCTTTCTTT	CASSSLRGNTEAFF
TRBV28	once	.	TRBJ2-3	TGTGCCAGCAGTTCTTGGGTAGCGGGCACAGATACGCAGTATTTT	CASSSWVAGTDTQYF
TRBV18	.	.	TRBJ1-1	TGTGCCAGCTCACCAGCCCTGTGGGGCGAGAACACTGAAGCTTTCTTT	CASSPALWGENTEAFF
TRBV11-2	.	TRBD1	TRBJ1-1	TGTGCCAGCAGCTTAGAGGACAGGGCTGAAGCTTTCTTT	CASSLEDRAEAFF
TRBV28	.	.	TRBJ1-2	TGTGCCAGCAGTTATCGTTGGAAGGGGATCTATGGCTACACCTTC	CASSYRWKGIYGYTF
TRBV18	.	.	TRBJ1-3	TGTGCCAGCTCACCACGGCTGAGCTCTGGAAACACCATATATTTT	CASSPRLSSGNTIYF
TRBV19	few	.	TRBJ1-1	TGTGCCAGTAGTATCGGAGGAGGGAGTACTGAAGCTTTCTTT	CASSIGGGSTEAFF
TRBV29-1	.	.	TRBJ2-7	TGCAGCGTTGTTGGGGTCCACGAGCAGTACTTC	CSVVGVHEQYF
TRBV29-1	.	.	TRBJ2-2	TGCAGCGTTACCGGGACCTACACCGGGGAGCTGTTTTTT	CSVTGTYTGELFF
TRBV6-1	.	TRBD1	TRBJ2-1	TGTGCCAGCAGTGAAGGACAGGGGTTTTCCTACAATGAGCAGTTCTTC	CASSEGQGFSYNEQFF
TRBV2	.	.	TRBJ1-1	TGTGCCAGCAGTTTTACAGAGAACACTGAAGCTTTCTTT	CASSFTENTEAFF